A selection of T cell receptor beta chains follows, all from one sample in a study of T cells in Graves' hyperthyroidism and ophthalmopathy. TCRdb recomputed calls from the multiplex PCR reads with MiXCR, one row per CDR3 protein. The data contain 530,000 or so distinct CDR3 sequences, roughly a quarter of them singletons. What was sequenced was blood. These TCRs come from a woman in her twenties or thirties with Graves' ophthalmopathy. The CDR3 runs from the conserved cysteine through the conserved F or W. The order of the fields is clone size, J gene, D gene, V gene, CDR3 DNA, CDR3 protein. D genes are given only for firm matches. Clone size appears in some rows only: once, few, many, or a class for an expanded clone.

abundance: -
j_gene: TRBJ1-2
d_gene: -
v_gene: TRBV5-1
CDR3nt: TGCGCCAGCAGCTTGGCCCAGGGACTTAACTATGGCTACACCTTC
CDR3aa: CASSLAQGLNYGYTF

abundance: many
j_gene: TRBJ2-2
d_gene: -
v_gene: TRBV7-3
CDR3nt: TGTGCCAGCAGCTTAATGGGGGAGACCGGGGAGCTGTTTTTT
CDR3aa: CASSLMGETGELFF

abundance: many
j_gene: TRBJ1-2
d_gene: TRBD1
v_gene: TRBV6-6
CDR3nt: TGTGCCAGCAGTTACGTGCCGGGACAGGGGGAATATGCGGCCTATGGCTACACCTTC
CDR3aa: CASSYVPGQGEYAAYGYTF

abundance: few
j_gene: TRBJ1-1
d_gene: -
v_gene: TRBV5-1
CDR3nt: TGCGCCAGCAGCTTTGAGGGCTCCAACACTGAAGCTTTCTTT
CDR3aa: CASSFEGSNTEAFF

abundance: -
j_gene: TRBJ1-5
d_gene: -
v_gene: TRBV6-2/TRBV6-3
CDR3nt: TGTGCCAGCAGTTACTCTAGTAGCAATCAGCCCCAGCATTTT
CDR3aa: CASSYSSSNQPQHF

abundance: -
j_gene: TRBJ2-7
d_gene: TRBD2
v_gene: TRBV28
CDR3nt: TGTGCCACCAGACTAGCGGGAGCTCCCCCTAAAGAGCAGTACTTC
CDR3aa: CATRLAGAPPKEQYF

abundance: few
j_gene: TRBJ2-7
d_gene: TRBD2
v_gene: TRBV18
CDR3nt: TGTGCCAGCTCACTGAGGGCGGGGGTCAGCTCCTACGAGCAGTACTTC
CDR3aa: CASSLRAGVSSYEQYF

abundance: -
j_gene: TRBJ1-5
d_gene: -
v_gene: TRBV29-1
CDR3nt: TGCAGACGACGGGGAGGACAGTCCCAGCATTTT
CDR3aa: CRRRGGQSQHF

abundance: few
j_gene: TRBJ1-2
d_gene: TRBD1
v_gene: TRBV20-1
CDR3nt: TGCAGTGCTAGAGATTGGAGACAGGGGGGGTACACCTTC
CDR3aa: CSARDWRQGGYTF

abundance: many
j_gene: TRBJ2-5
d_gene: -
v_gene: TRBV5-1
CDR3nt: TGCGCCAGCAGTATCCAGCCGATACGAGAGACCCAGTACTTC
CDR3aa: CASSIQPIRETQYF

abundance: many
j_gene: TRBJ1-2
d_gene: -
v_gene: TRBV11-1
CDR3nt: TGTGCCAGCAGCCCCGATGGTTCAAGGTTATGGGGTGGCTACACCTTC
CDR3aa: CASSPDGSRLWGGYTF

abundance: few
j_gene: TRBJ1-1
d_gene: -
v_gene: TRBV3-1
CDR3nt: TGTGCCAGCAGCCCCTATGGAGGGACCCCTGGGAACACTGAAGCTTTCTTT
CDR3aa: CASSPYGGTPGNTEAFF

abundance: many
j_gene: TRBJ2-6
d_gene: -
v_gene: TRBV19
CDR3nt: TGTGCCAGTAGTAAACAAAACTCTGGGGCCAACGTCCTGACTTTC
CDR3aa: CASSKQNSGANVLTF

abundance: many
j_gene: TRBJ2-7
d_gene: TRBD2
v_gene: TRBV7-3
CDR3nt: TGTGCCAGCAGCTTACAGGGACTAGGGTACGAGCAGTACTTC
CDR3aa: CASSLQGLGYEQYF

abundance: -
j_gene: TRBJ2-7
d_gene: -
v_gene: TRBV28
CDR3nt: TGTGCCAGCAGTTTACAGTACTACGAGCAGTACTTC
CDR3aa: CASSLQYYEQYF

abundance: -
j_gene: TRBJ1-2
d_gene: -
v_gene: TRBV6-5
CDR3nt: TGTGCCAGCAGTTACGGCCGCGTGGGGCGTTATTATGGCTACACCTTC
CDR3aa: CASSYGRVGRYYGYTF

abundance: many
j_gene: TRBJ1-2
d_gene: -
v_gene: TRBV18
CDR3nt: TGTGCCAGCTCACCACCGACAAACTATGGCTACACCTTC
CDR3aa: CASSPPTNYGYTF

abundance: many
j_gene: TRBJ1-2
d_gene: -
v_gene: TRBV11-2
CDR3nt: TGTGCCAGCAGCTTATTTACAGAAAACTATGGCTACACCTTC
CDR3aa: CASSLFTENYGYTF

abundance: -
j_gene: TRBJ1-1
d_gene: TRBD1
v_gene: TRBV10-3
CDR3nt: TGTGCCATCAGGCTAGGACAGGCGGAGAACACTGAAGCTTTCTTT
CDR3aa: CAIRLGQAENTEAFF

abundance: many
j_gene: TRBJ2-5
d_gene: -
v_gene: TRBV7-8
CDR3nt: TGTGCCAGCAGCCCAGAGTCCAAAGAGACCCAGTACTTC
CDR3aa: CASSPESKETQYF

abundance: -
j_gene: TRBJ2-5
d_gene: -
v_gene: TRBV2
CDR3nt: TGTGCCAGCAGACGTCGGAGGGCCGAGGTGGAGACCCAGTACTTC
CDR3aa: CASRRRRAEVETQYF

abundance: many
j_gene: TRBJ2-7
d_gene: -
v_gene: TRBV27
CDR3nt: TGTGCCAGCAGGAGCAGGGACCCCTACGAGCAGTACTTC
CDR3aa: CASRSRDPYEQYF

abundance: -
j_gene: TRBJ1-5
d_gene: -
v_gene: TRBV20-1
CDR3nt: TGCAGTGCTAGAGATCGGGGACGGATCAATCAGCCCCAGCATTTT
CDR3aa: CSARDRGRINQPQHF